The present entry profiles one TCR beta chain with its context. The sample belongs to a study of cytomegalovirus exposure and HLA in healthy donors. Overall study: Counted in an early data release were about 85 million unique TCRs from HLA-typed donors.

The PCR had 60 Vbeta and 13 Jbeta primers. Repertoires were generated with immunoSEQ multiplex PCR, while TCRdb's copy carries only in-frame clones and drops some. Found here are 120,000 to 150,000 clones, 55% to 70% of them singletons; the top ten hold over 2.5%. The CDR3 is 14 amino acids. Trimming stripped 2 bases from V and 4 bases from J, with 13 bases between. CDR1 is GTSNPN, CDR2 SVGIG, per germline (reference sequence). This chain links TRBV30 with TRBJ2-3, with D perhaps TRBD2 (7 bases). This receptor was obtained from a woman under 40 in good health and CMV-seropositive. The sequenced sample consisted of PBMCs. This chain's CDR3 is CAWSSKGGADTQYF. As DNA, the CDR3 is TGTGCCTGGAGTTCAAAGGGGGGGGCAGATACGCAGTATTTT.